This is a list of T cell receptor beta chains from one sample in a study of blood T cell repertoires in COVID-19. TCRdb's copy holds only in-frame clones and misses some; the assay was immunoSEQ multiplex PCR. The table lists hundreds of thousands of clones, approximately 87% of them singletons, with under 6.5% in the top ten. Sequencing was performed on peripheral blood. These receptors all stem from a woman between 45 and 60 years old with COVID-19, enrolled during active disease. Both conserved end residues are part of each CDR3. D genes are given only for firm matches. Rows give clone size only sometimes, using once, few, many, or a class for an expanded clone.

v_gene	d_gene	abundance	j_gene	CDR3aa	CDR3nt
TRBV18	NA	NA	TRBJ2-7	CASSPDRKYEQYF	TGTGCCAGCTCACCTGACAGAAAATACGAGCAGTACTTC
TRBV4-3	TRBD2	NA	TRBJ2-1	CASSQDIVAGETGEQFF	TGCGCCAGCAGCCAAGATATCGTCGCGGGAGAGACGGGTGAGCAGTTCTTC
TRBV7-9	TRBD2	NA	TRBJ2-7	CASSLAGGSGDEQYF	TGTGCCAGCAGCTTAGCGGGCGGGAGTGGCGACGAGCAGTACTTC
TRBV3-1/TRBV3-2	NA	NA	TRBJ2-1	CASSQSHEQFF	TGTGCCAGCAGCCAGAGTCATGAGCAGTTCTTC
TRBV7-3	NA	NA	TRBJ1-1	CASSFTGGATGTEAFF	TGTGCCAGCAGCTTCACCGGGGGGGCGACCGGAACTGAAGCTTTCTTT
TRBV29-1	TRBD1	NA	TRBJ1-3	CSVPTGSGNTIYF	TGCAGCGTTCCGACAGGGTCTGGAAACACCATATATTTT
TRBV14	TRBD1	few	TRBJ1-2	CASSPRQGRYGYTF	TGTGCCAGCAGCCCCCGACAGGGTCGGTATGGCTACACCTTC
TRBV6-5	NA	NA	TRBJ1-2	CASRVTQGYGYTF	TGTGCCAGCAGAGTTACACAGGGTTACGGCTACACCTTC
TRBV7-2	TRBD1	NA	TRBJ1-1	CASSAGQGKGTEAFF	TGTGCCAGCAGCGCGGGACAGGGGAAGGGGACTGAAGCTTTCTTT
TRBV6-5	TRBD1	NA	TRBJ2-7	CAVSAQGYYEQYF	TGTGCCGTATCTGCACAGGGGTACTACGAGCAGTACTTC
TRBV6-6	NA	NA	TRBJ1-1	CASRSTEGYTEAFF	TGTGCCAGCAGGTCGACGGAGGGGTACACTGAAGCTTTCTTT
TRBV6-1	TRBD1	NA	TRBJ1-2	CASTLGTAYGYTF	TGTGCCAGCACCTTGGGGACAGCCTATGGCTACACCTTC
TRBV19	NA	NA	TRBJ1-1	CASSASDRSYTEAFF	TGTGCCAGTAGTGCGTCGGACAGATCATACACTGAAGCTTTCTTT
TRBV19	TRBD1	NA	TRBJ1-5	CASSIQGDQPQHF	TGTGCCAGTAGTATTCAGGGGGATCAGCCCCAGCATTTT
TRBV7-2	NA	NA	TRBJ2-3	CASSSLSSTDTQYF	TGTGCCAGCAGCTCATTGAGTAGCACAGATACGCAGTATTTT
TRBV11-3	NA	once	TRBJ2-1	CASSHRRSPSSYNEQFF	TGTGCCAGCAGCCACAGACGAAGCCCGAGCTCCTACAATGAGCAGTTCTTC
TRBV12-5	TRBD1	NA	TRBJ2-1	CASGFVDRDNEQFF	TGTGCTAGTGGTTTTGTGGACAGGGACAATGAGCAGTTCTTC
TRBV9	TRBD1	NA	TRBJ2-7	CASSRQGNYEQYF	TGTGCCAGCAGTCGACAGGGAAACTACGAGCAGTACTTC
TRBV18	NA	NA	TRBJ1-1	CASSSGTANTEAFF	TGTGCCAGCTCGTCCGGGACTGCGAACACTGAAGCTTTCTTT
TRBV6-4	TRBD1	once	TRBJ2-2	CASRTGQANTGELFF	TGTGCCAGCAGAACAGGACAGGCGAACACCGGGGAGCTGTTTTTT
TRBV10-1	NA	NA	TRBJ2-5	CASSENLIRETQYF	TGCGCCAGCAGTGAGAATCTGATCCGGGAGACCCAGTACTTC
TRBV10-2	NA	NA	TRBJ1-2	CASSPVPRGPGGYTF	TGCGCCAGCAGCCCGGTCCCCCGCGGTCCGGGAGGCTACACCTTC
TRBV11-1	TRBD2	NA	TRBJ2-1	CASSASGRQFF	TGTGCCAGCAGTGCTAGCGGGAGGCAGTTCTTC
TRBV7-2	NA	NA	TRBJ1-1	CASREGGYTEAFF	TGTGCCAGCAGGGAGGGAGGGTACACTGAAGCTTTCTTT
TRBV29-1	NA	NA	TRBJ2-7	CSVSPDSYLYEQYF	TGCAGCGTTAGCCCGGACAGCTATCTCTACGAGCAGTACTTC
TRBV9	TRBD2	NA	TRBJ2-2	CASSVVPAGGTGELFF	TGTGCCAGCAGCGTAGTCCCTGCGGGAGGCACCGGGGAGCTGTTTTTT
TRBV24-1	NA	NA	TRBJ2-3	CATSDSRDRTDTQYF	TGTGCCACCAGTGATTCGAGGGATCGGACAGATACGCAGTATTTT
TRBV5-1	TRBD1	NA	TRBJ2-6	CASSLQGGSSSGANVLTF	TGCGCCAGCAGCTTGCAAGGGGGCTCCAGCTCTGGGGCCAACGTCCTGACTTTC